Reported below is one T cell receptor (beta chain). The time point: before natalizumab initiation. This entry comes from a study of multiple sclerosis patients with progressive multifocal leukoencephalopathy. From germline, CDR1 is SQVTM and CDR2 ANQGSEA. Between the trimmed V and J ends, which lost 4 bases and 0 bases, there was a span of 9 bases. The CDR3 length is 13 residues. Each PCR contained spiked synthetic TR CDR3 controls spanning every V-J pairing. Sequencing was performed with immunoSEQ multiplex PCR; in TCRdb, only in-frame clones are kept and a portion is missing. Of some 30,000 clones in the sample, approximately 90% were seen once.

The V call is TRBV29-1, the J call TRBJ1-1; D possibly corresponds to TRBD1 (6 bases). Sample: PBMCs. The receptor was isolated from a human donor with multiple sclerosis. CDR3 residues: CSVGNRVNTEAFF. Here the CDR3 DNA reads TGCAGCGTTGGCAACAGGGTGAACACTGAAGCTTTCTTT.